One sample yielded the 7 T cell receptor beta chains listed below, sequenced in a study of technical replicates of blood from several donors. Measured with immunoSEQ multiplex PCR; TCRdb has only the in-frame clones, and not every one. The sample shows under 90,000 clones, about 96% of them seen only once. Sequencing was carried out using T cells isolated from PBMCs. Receptors originate from a human donor in good health.

The chain carries TRBV4-1 and TRBJ2-6; TRBD1 aligns across 8 bases. CDR1 and CDR2 from the germline V gene are MGHRA and YSYEKL. Losses at the gene ends were 4 bases for V and 4 bases for J; bases not matched to a gene: 6. This CDR3 is built from 16 residues. The CDR3 region is CASSRQGARGANVLTF. CDR3 nucleotides: TGCGCCAGCAGCCGGCAGGGGGCGCGGGGGGCCAACGTCCTGACTTTC.

This clone showed up just once. The V and J genes are TRBV28 and TRBJ2-5; D may be TRBD2 (6 bases). The CDR3 length is 13 residues. Trimming took 2 bases from V and 9 from J, leaving 13 bases between them. CDR1 is MDHEN and CDR2 is SYDVKM in the germline V gene. Written as DNA, the CDR3 is TGTGCCAGCAGTTTAGACGGGGGTACGGCCCAGTACTTC. It is translated as CASSLDGGTAQYF.

The chain uses TRBV10-3 and TRBJ1-5; the D is unclear. This CDR3 has 13 residues. Per germline, CDR1 ENHRY and CDR2 SYGVKD. The V end was cut by 0 bases, the J end by 11 bases, with 11 bases between. The CDR3 sequence: CAISESYTLTQHF. The CDR3 nucleotides read TGTGCCATCAGTGAGTCGTACACCCTTACCCAGCATTTT.

This chain connects TRBV2 to TRBJ2-3, with D maybe TRBD1 (6 bases). The germline V and J ends were trimmed by 4 bases and 1 base, with 15 bases remaining between them. CDR1 SNHLY and CDR2 FYNNEI come from the germline V gene. There are 16 residues in the CDR3. CDR3 DNA sequence: TGTGCCAGCAGTGCAGAGACGGGACACCGCACAGATACGCAGTATTTT. Translation gives CASSAETGHRTDTQYF.

The chain uses TRBV5-4 and TRBJ2-3; the D gene is possibly TRBD1 (5 bases). The CDR3 is made up of 16 amino acids. V was trimmed by 3 bases and J by 0 bases, leaving 14 bases between them. Germline CDR1 is SGHNT and CDR2 is YYREEE (reference sequence). The CDR3 sequence is CASSYHRLASTDTQYF. In nucleotides, the CDR3 is TGTGCCAGCAGCTACCACAGGCTCGCTAGCACAGATACGCAGTATTTT.

The gene calls are TRBV10-3 and TRBJ2-7; 10 positions agree with TRBD1. The length of the CDR3 is 14 residues. Germline assignment: CDR1 ENHRY and CDR2 SYGVKD. V lost 10 bases to trimming and J lost 2 bases; unmatched junction nucleotides: 8. CDR3 nucleotides: TGTGCCACGGGGGGGACAGGGGATGCCTACGAGCAGTACTTC. This encodes CATGGTGDAYEQYF.

The V gene is TRBV9, the J gene TRBJ2-1; 10 bases fit TRBD2. This CDR3 contains 15 residues. V lost 5 bases and J lost 4; bases outside the gene matches: 6. Germline V CDR1 and CDR2: SGDLS, YYNGEE. CDR3 protein: CASSRAGGQYNEQFF. In nucleotides, the CDR3 is TGTGCCAGCAGTCGAGCGGGGGGGCAGTACAATGAGCAGTTCTTC.